These 25 T cell receptor beta chains share one sample of origin, sequenced in a study of T cell repertoires and HLA-DP antigens. No antigen has been assigned to these receptors. Assay used: immunoSEQ multiplex PCR; TCRdb lists only in-frame clones, some missing. The data show 85,000 to 90,000 clones, approximately 86% seen once. The sequenced sample was CD4+ T cells from PBMCs. Receptors originate from a man aged 50-60 years in good health and CMV-seronegative.

This rearrangement joins TRBV14 to TRBJ1-4, with no clear D. CDR1 is SGHDN, CDR2 FVKESK, per germline. CDR3 length equals 13 residues. Trimming cost V 1 base and J 12 bases, with 12 bases left between them. The DNA of the CDR3 is TGTGCCAGCAGCCAAGGCCCCCTGAAGGAACTGTTTTTT. This encodes CASSQGPLKELFF.

The rearrangement uses TRBV4-3 and TRBJ2-2; TRBD2 agrees at 10 bases. This CDR3 contains 16 residues. Germline lookup yields CDR1 LGHNA and CDR2 YSLEER. The junction had 7 bases not matched to a gene; V was cut back by 2 bases and J by 7 bases. DNA for the CDR3: TGCGCCAGCAGCCAAAAGCGGGGGGGCCCAGGCGGGGAGCTGTTTTTT. Its protein is CASSQKRGGPGGELFF.

J is TRBJ2-7 and V is TRBV27, with 9 bases matching TRBD1. CDR1 MNHEY and CDR2 SMNVEV come from the germline V gene (reference sequence). Trimming took 5 bases from V and 3 from J; bases not matched to a gene: 8. The CDR3 has 15 residues. The CDR3 region has the DNA TGTGCCAGCAGTACCGGGACAGGGATATTCTACGAGCAGTACTTC. As protein: CASSTGTGIFYEQYF.

This chain connects TRBV30 to TRBJ2-5; 8 nucleotides line up with TRBD2. This CDR3 comprises 15 residues. Germline V gene lookup returns CDR1 GTSNPN and CDR2 SVGIG (reference sequence). Losses at the gene ends were 2 bases for V and 1 base for J; bases not matched to a gene: 6. The CDR3 loop reads CAWSSGSNTQETQYF. CDR3 nucleotide sequence: TGTGCCTGGAGTAGCGGGAGTAACACCCAAGAGACCCAGTACTTC.

The chain links TRBV5-1 to TRBJ2-3; 8 bases are shared with TRBD2. Trimming removed 0 bases from V and 0 bases from J; junction bases left unmatched: 3. Germline CDR1 and CDR2: SGHRS and YFSETQ. The CDR3 consists of 16 residues. CDR3 coding DNA: TGCGCCAGCAGCTTGGCTAGCGGGTCTAGCACAGATACGCAGTATTTT. It codes for CASSLASGSSTDTQYF.

This chain links TRBV2 with TRBJ2-2; 8 nucleotides align to TRBD1. V trimming: 6 bases; J trimming: 5 bases; junction bases outside the gene matches: 8. This CDR3 region has 15 residues. Per the germline V gene, CDR1 is SNHLY and CDR2 is FYNNEI. The CDR3: CASRPLRGQTGELFF. CDR3 nucleotide sequence: TGTGCCAGCAGGCCACTCAGGGGGCAAACCGGGGAGCTGTTTTTT.

This clone appeared once. The gene calls are TRBV20-1 and TRBJ2-7; either TRBD1 or TRBD2 may supply D (5 bases each). The CDR3 contains 11 residues. Germline CDR1 reads DFQATT; CDR2 reads SNEGSKA (reference sequence). V gave up 5 bases and J gave up 4 bases, with 9 bases separating them. Written as DNA, the CDR3 is TGCAGTGCTTCGGGGCGTTACGAGCAGTACTTC. This gives the protein CSASGRYEQYF.

V and J are TRBV18 and TRBJ2-7; 9 nucleotides line up with TRBD1. Losses at the gene ends were 5 bases for V and 6 bases for J; bases not matched to a gene: 2. Germline assignment: CDR1 KGHSH and CDR2 LQKENI. This CDR3 is 12 amino acids long. CDR3 in amino acids: CASSTGGPEQYF. CDR3 DNA: TGTGCCAGCTCAACAGGGGGCCCCGAGCAGTACTTC. The full variable domain, its missing parts supplied by reference TRBV18 and TRBJ2-7, is NAGVMQNPRHLVRRRGQEARLRCSPMKGHSHVYWYRQLPEEGLKFMVYLQKENIIDESGMPKERFSAEFPKEGPSILRIQQVVRGDSAAYFCASSTGGPEQYFGPGTRLTVT.

The chain links TRBV2 to TRBJ2-6, with a tentative D call TRBD1 (5 bases). Germline assignment: CDR1 SNHLY and CDR2 FYNNEI. V lost 6 bases to trimming and J lost 3 bases, with 9 bases between them. The CDR3 covers 14 residues. CDR3 region: CASRGQVGANVLTF. CDR3 bases: TGTGCCAGCAGGGGGCAGGTTGGGGCCAACGTCCTGACTTTC.

V is TRBV18 and J is TRBJ1-4; tentative D call: TRBD1 (6 bases). V gave up 6 bases and J gave up 0 bases, with 11 bases separating them. From germline, CDR1 is KGHSH and CDR2 LQKENI. The CDR3 covers 15 residues. This CDR3 is CASSFRQATNEKLFF. The CDR3 DNA reads as TGTGCCAGCTCCTTCCGACAGGCAACTAATGAAAAACTGTTTTTT.

CDR3 sequence (DNA): TGTGCCAGCAGCATCAAAGCTGCAGAGACCCAGTACTTC. This translates into CASSIKAAETQYF. The chain recombines TRBV13 with TRBJ2-5; D is ambiguous. Germline-derived CDR1 and CDR2 are PRHDT and FYEKMQ (reference sequence). The CDR3 runs to 13 residues. The ends were cut back, 5 bases at V and 4 bases at J, with 11 bases in the middle.

This clone was detected only once. The V gene is TRBV4-3, the J gene TRBJ2-1, with 9 bases aligning to TRBD2. Germline CDR1 LGHNA, CDR2 YSLEER. This CDR3 region has 16 residues. After removal of 3 bases from V and 2 bases from J, the junction contained 5 bases not matched to a gene. Here the CDR3 reads CASSQSAGGPYNEQFF. The CDR3 DNA follows: TGCGCCAGCAGCCAGTCGGCGGGGGGGCCCTACAATGAGCAGTTCTTC.

The genes are TRBV5-5 and TRBJ2-1; TRBD1 matches 8 bases. This CDR3 region has 14 residues. The V gene's germline CDR1 is SGHKS and CDR2 YYEKEE (reference sequence). The ends lost 4 bases at V and 8 bases at J; junction bases unmatched: 8. The CDR3: CASSHRTGRDEQFF. DNA for the CDR3: TGTGCCAGCAGCCACAGGACAGGGCGGGATGAGCAGTTCTTC.

With regard to this clone: Lacking the conserved final phenylalanine or tryptophan, this CDR3 likely reflects a read error. Because the CDR3's place on the DNA is in doubt, the DNA is left out and the CDR3 is given as listed by TCRdb. The genes are TRBV2 and TRBJ1-4. The CDR3 is 9 amino acids in total, end residues counted. Germline loops: CDR1 SNHLY, CDR2 FYNNEI. CDR3: CASRPGEIY.

This clone was observed a handful of times. In DNA form, the CDR3 reads TGTGCCAGCTCACCAACAGGCGGCCACGAGCAGTACTTC. Encoded protein: CASSPTGGHEQYF. The chain combines TRBV18 with TRBJ2-7; D may be TRBD1 (5 bases). Per the germline V gene, CDR1 is KGHSH and CDR2 is LQKENI. V dropped 2 bases and J dropped 5 bases, with 10 bases sitting between them. The CDR3 has 13 amino acids.

The rearrangement uses TRBV5-1 and TRBJ2-3, with 9 bases that match TRBD1. Germline CDR1 and CDR2: SGHRS and YFSETQ. V shed 3 bases, J shed 6 bases, and the junction held 11 bases outside the gene matches. There are 16 residues in the CDR3. CDR3 sequence (DNA): TGCGCCAGCAGCTCGAGTCCCGGGACAGGGATGGATACGCAGTATTTT. Translating gives CASSSSPGTGMDTQYF.

The chain employs TRBV29-1 and TRBJ1-2, with no clear D. The germline gives CDR1 SQVTM, CDR2 ANQGSEA. V lost 3 bases, J lost 2 bases, and 7 bases lay in between. The CDR3 contains 12 residues. The CDR3 loop is CSVEKANYGYTF. The CDR3 DNA follows: TGCAGCGTTGAGAAGGCCAACTATGGCTACACCTTC.

The CDR3 protein is CASSPHSGSPYEQYF. The CDR3 DNA reads as TGTGCCAGCAGTCCCCATAGCGGGAGTCCCTACGAGCAGTACTTC. The gene calls are TRBV28 and TRBJ2-7; 9 nucleotides match TRBD2. V shed 5 bases, J shed 2 bases, and the junction held 7 bases outside the gene matches. The V gene's germline CDR1 is MDHEN and CDR2 SYDVKM. The CDR3 sequence is 15 residues long.

This chain links TRBV27 with TRBJ1-6; D is uncertain. Germline V gene data show CDR1 as MNHEY and CDR2 as SMNVEV (reference sequence). The CDR3 totals 14 residues. The germline V and J ends were trimmed by 6 bases and 0 bases, with 6 bases remaining between them. The CDR3 protein is CASRGNSYNSPLHF. As DNA, the CDR3 is TGTGCCAGCAGGGGGAACTCCTATAATTCACCCCTCCACTTT.

The CDR3 loop is CASRPNKGNQPQHF. The CDR3 nucleotides are TGTGCCAGCAGGCCCAACAAGGGAAATCAGCCCCAGCATTTT. The V call is TRBV6-1, the J call TRBJ1-5; D ambiguous. The germline V gene encodes CDR1 MNHNS and CDR2 SASEGT. The V gene lost 6 bases and the J gene lost 4 bases, with 13 bases spanning the gap. The CDR3 is 14 residues long.

The chain recombines TRBV7-8 with TRBJ2-3; 14 nucleotides match TRBD2. This CDR3 has 16 amino acids. Germline V CDR1 and CDR2: SGHVS, FQNEAQ. The junction had 5 bases not matched to a gene; V was cut back by 5 bases and J by 4 bases. In nucleotides, the CDR3 is TGTGCCAGCAGCACCGGGACTAGCGGGAGAGCAGATACGCAGTATTTT. Its protein product is CASSTGTSGRADTQYF. Complete variable domain (other parts from reference TRBV7-8 and TRBJ2-3): GAGVSQSPRYKVAKRGQDVALRCDPISGHVSLFWYQQALGQGPEFLTYFQNEAQLDKSGLPSDRFFAERPEGSVSTLKIQRTQQEDSAVYLCASSTGTSGRADTQYFGPGTRLTVL.

The chain couples TRBV30 to TRBJ2-1; D is perhaps TRBD1 (6 bases). This CDR3 spans 11 amino acids. Germline CDR1 and CDR2: GTSNPN and SVGIG (reference sequence). Trimming took off 2 bases at V and 15 bases at J, with 14 bases between the two ends. The CDR3 here is CAWSFQGPRFF. For the CDR3, the DNA is TGTGCCTGGAGTTTCCAGGGGCCACGGTTCTTC.

The chain links TRBV30 to TRBJ1-1; a possible D gene is TRBD1 (6 bases). The CDR3 is 13 amino acids. Looked up from germline, CDR1 is GTSNPN and CDR2 is SVGIG (reference sequence). V lost 3 bases, J lost 10 bases, and 18 bases lay in between. The DNA for the CDR3 is TGTGCCTGGAGGCCAGGGGCACAGGGCGCAGCTTTCTTT. Translated, it gives CAWRPGAQGAAFF.

This rearrangement joins TRBV5-1 to TRBJ1-4; TRBD1 might be the D (6 bases). Trimming took 2 bases from V and 4 from J, leaving 15 bases between them. CDR3 size: 16 residues. Looked up from germline, CDR1 is SGHRS and CDR2 is YFSETQ. The CDR3 coding sequence is TGCGCCAGCAGCTTCAGGGGCGACGGGCTTAATGAAAAACTGTTTTTT. Translated, it gives CASSFRGDGLNEKLFF.

The CDR3, as DNA: TGTGCCAGCAGTGAATATGAGACTTCCTACGAGCAGTACTTC. Protein: CASSEYETSYEQYF. The chain carries TRBV25-1 and TRBJ2-7; D remains unclear. This CDR3 has 14 amino acids. V was cut by 0 bases and J by 1 base, with 7 bases left in between. CDR1 and CDR2 (germline): MGHDK, SYGVNS.